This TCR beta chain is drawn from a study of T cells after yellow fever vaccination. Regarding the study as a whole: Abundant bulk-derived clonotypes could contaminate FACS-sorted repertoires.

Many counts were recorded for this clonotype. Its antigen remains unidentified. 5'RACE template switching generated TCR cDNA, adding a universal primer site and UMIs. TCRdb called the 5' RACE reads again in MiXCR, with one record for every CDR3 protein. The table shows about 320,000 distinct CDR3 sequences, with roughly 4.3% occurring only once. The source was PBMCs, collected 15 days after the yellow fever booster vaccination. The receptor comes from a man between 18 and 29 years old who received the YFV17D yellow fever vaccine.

The CDR3 coding sequence is TGTGCCAGCAGCTACCTTCCCTTAGGGGAGACCCAGTACTTC. Translating it yields CASSYLPLGETQYF. The chain recombines TRBV5-6 with TRBJ2-5; no definite D call. This CDR3 has 14 residues. Germline lookup yields CDR1 SGHDT and CDR2 YYEEEE. The V gene lost 3 bases and the J gene lost 5 bases, with 14 bases spanning the gap.